This T cell receptor beta chain was found in a study of blood T cell repertoires in COVID-19. Trimming shortened V by 3 bases and J by 5 bases, and 25 bases separated the two germline ends. The length of the CDR3 is 18 residues. Per germline, CDR1 LNHDA and CDR2 SQIVND (reference sequence). The method was immunoSEQ multiplex PCR; TCRdb's version includes in-frame clones alone and lacks a portion of them. The sample lists some 190,000 clones; just under 85% were seen once. Sequencing used peripheral blood. The rearrangement uses TRBV19 and TRBJ1-2; possible D gene TRBD1, 6 bases. The source of this sequence is a woman between 65 and 79 years old with active or convalescent COVID-19. As DNA, the CDR3 is TGTGCCAGTAGTATCAGAGGCAGGGACGCGCCTAGGGGGTATGGCTACACCTTC. This encodes CASSIRGRDAPRGYGYTF.